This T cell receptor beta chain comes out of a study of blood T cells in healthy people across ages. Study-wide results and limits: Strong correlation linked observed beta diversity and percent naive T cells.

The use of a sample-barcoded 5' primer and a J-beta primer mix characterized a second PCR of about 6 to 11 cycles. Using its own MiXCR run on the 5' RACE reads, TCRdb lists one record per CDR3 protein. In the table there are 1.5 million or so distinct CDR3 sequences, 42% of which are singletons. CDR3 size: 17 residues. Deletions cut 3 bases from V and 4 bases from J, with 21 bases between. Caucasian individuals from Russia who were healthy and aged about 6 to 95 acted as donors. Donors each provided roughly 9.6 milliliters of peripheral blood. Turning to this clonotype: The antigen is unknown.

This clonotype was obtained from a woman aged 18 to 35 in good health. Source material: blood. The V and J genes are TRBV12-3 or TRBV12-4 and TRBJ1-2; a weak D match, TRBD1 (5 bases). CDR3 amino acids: CASSFKSLGGKSYGYTF. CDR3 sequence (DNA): TGTGCCAGCAGTTTTAAGAGTTTGGGGGGGAAGAGCTATGGCTACACCTTC.